The entry below gives a single T cell receptor beta chain sequence along with its context. These data originate in a study of blood T cell repertoires in COVID-19. Study information: Sites in the United States, Italy and Spain provided acute and convalescent COVID-19 samples.

Individuals aged about 18 to 89 years were recruited from roughly 23 US areas. Data came from immunoSEQ multiplex PCR; TCRdb stores just in-frame clones and leaves some out. Of about 280,000 clones in the sample, more than 80% were seen once. The CDR3 covers 14 residues. The germline CDR1 and CDR2 sequences are MDHEN and SYDVKM. Losses at the gene ends were 5 bases for V and 6 bases for J; bases not matched to a gene: 9. The chain couples TRBV28 to TRBJ1-2; TRBD1 aligns across 7 bases. This clonotype originated in a woman in her twenties or thirties with acute COVID-19. The sequenced sample consisted of PBMCs or T cells enriched from blood (not recorded which). The CDR3 region is CASSLRDRGDGYTF. DNA for the CDR3: TGTGCCAGCAGTCTCCGGGACAGAGGGGATGGCTACACCTTC.